The 13 T cell receptor beta chains below all came from one sample that was sequenced in a study of blood T cell repertoires in COVID-19. Only in-frame clones appear in the TCRdb table, and some are missing; sequencing was by immunoSEQ multiplex PCR. The sample has 200,000 to 300,000 clones; more than 75% are singletons. Sequencing was carried out using peripheral blood. The receptors come from a woman in her thirties or forties who had recovered from COVID-19.

V gene TRBV11-2 combines with J gene TRBJ2-7; a weak D match, TRBD1 (5 bases). CDR3 size: 15 residues. The V end was cut by 5 bases, the J end by 0 bases, with 14 bases between. Germline V gene data show CDR1 as SGHAT and CDR2 as FQNNGV. As DNA, the CDR3 is TGTGCCAGCAGCGGGGCCCCGCACCCCTCCTACGAGCAGTACTTC. Its protein product is CASSGAPHPSYEQYF.

This sequence joins TRBV29-1 and TRBJ1-2; the D gene is possibly TRBD1 (5 bases). V lost 8 bases to trimming and J lost 3 bases, with 16 bases between them. Germline V lookup: CDR1 SQVTM, CDR2 ANQGSEA. There are 13 residues in the CDR3. The CDR3 nucleotides read TGCAGCACATGGGGGGGAGGGTACTATGGCTACACCTTC. Translation: CSTWGGGYYGYTF.

The chain is built from TRBV9 and TRBJ2-7, with a possible D match to TRBD1 (6 bases). Germline V gives CDR1 SGDLS, CDR2 YYNGEE. CDR3 length: 15 residues. V was cut by 3 bases and J by 0 bases, with 13 bases left in between. The CDR3 loop reads CASSARGPSSYEQYF. The CDR3 DNA sequence: TGTGCCAGCAGCGCCAGGGGCCCGAGCTCCTACGAGCAGTACTTC. Based on the CDR3 plus reference TRBV9 and TRBJ2-7, the full variable domain is DSGVTQTPKHLITATGQRVTLRCSPRSGDLSVYWYQQSLDQGLQFLIQYYNGEERAKGNILERFSAQQFPDLHSELNLSSLELGDSALYFCASSARGPSSYEQYFGPGTRLTVT.

The chain links TRBV5-1 to TRBJ2-4; possibly TRBD1 for D (6 bases). This CDR3 contains 12 residues. Germline V gives CDR1 SGHRS, CDR2 YFSETQ. V lost 5 bases and J 5 bases, leaving 8 bases between the germline ends. CDR3 in DNA: TGCGCCAGCAGGTCAGGGGAAAACATTCAGTACTTC. Protein sequence: CASRSGENIQYF.

The rearrangement uses TRBV12-3 or TRBV12-4 and TRBJ1-1, with TRBD1 as a possible D gene (6 bases). This CDR3 contains 13 residues. Trimming took off 10 bases at V and 5 bases at J, with 17 bases between the two ends. The CDR3 region is CATRTTGRTEAFF. CDR3 coding DNA: TGTGCCACCAGAACAACAGGGCGGACTGAAGCTTTCTTT.

The rearrangement links TRBV5-6 to TRBJ2-3, with 7 bases identical to TRBD1. The CDR3 loop spans 15 amino acids. The germline gives CDR1 SGHDT, CDR2 YYEEEE. V lost 6 bases to trimming and J lost 2 bases; unmatched junction nucleotides: 9. The CDR3 spells CASNPRTGNTDTQYF. CDR3 DNA sequence: TGTGCCAGCAACCCCAGGACAGGAAACACAGATACGCAGTATTTT.

The chain uses TRBV18 and TRBJ1-2; 7 nucleotides align to TRBD1. This CDR3 spans 14 amino acids. J gave up 7 bases and V 1 base, and 6 bases lay outside the gene matches. Germline values: CDR1 KGHSH, CDR2 LQKENI. The CDR3 DNA reads TGTGCCAGCTCACCACTTGACAGGGCAGCTGGCTACACCTTC. Encoded protein: CASSPLDRAAGYTF.

Turning to this clone: One end of the junction does not line up with germline, which may come from a read error. V and J are TRBV7-7 and TRBJ2-1; weak D call: TRBD1 (7 bases). Germline assignment: CDR1 SSHAT and CDR2 FNYEAQ (reference sequence). The CDR3 covers 17 residues. As DNA, the CDR3 is TGTGCTAGCAGCTTAGGTCCCCCCCAGGGGGGACAAAATGAGCAGTTCTTC. Its translation: CASSLGPPQGGQNEQFF.

The CDR3 region is CASSTQGGPTYGYTF. CDR3 DNA sequence: TGTGCCAGCAGCACGCAAGGGGGCCCCACCTATGGCTACACCTTC. The gene calls are TRBV7-8 and TRBJ1-2; 7 nucleotides match TRBD1. Germline V gives CDR1 SGHVS, CDR2 FQNEAQ. This CDR3 has 15 residues. J gave up 4 bases and V 5 bases, and 10 bases lay outside the gene matches.

The gene calls are TRBV10-2 and TRBJ2-1; TRBD2 matches 14 bases. The CDR3 is 15 residues long. Trimming took 4 bases from V and 13 from J; bases not matched to a gene: 9. The germline V gene has CDR1 WSHSY and CDR2 SAAADI. In DNA, the CDR3 is TGCGCCAGCAGTGTTCCGGGACTAGCGGGAGCCAACCAGTTCTTC. It translates to CASSVPGLAGANQFF.

This chain uses TRBV5-1 with TRBJ2-7; TRBD2 matches at 7 bases. The V gene's germline CDR1 is SGHRS and CDR2 YFSETQ. This CDR3 has 14 amino acids. V dropped 0 bases and J dropped 5; count of bases not matched to a gene: 5. CDR3 region: CASSLAGGFHEQYF. The DNA of the CDR3 is TGCGCCAGCAGCTTGGCCGGGGGGTTCCACGAGCAGTACTTC. The full variable domain, with the rest looked up from reference TRBV5-1 and TRBJ2-7, is KAGVTQTPRYLIKTRGQQVTLSCSPISGHRSVSWYQQTPGQGLQFLFEYFSETQRNKGNFPGRFSGRQFSNSRSEMNVSTLELGDSALYLCASSLAGGFHEQYFGPGTRLTVT.

The chain recombines TRBV6-4 with TRBJ1-2, with TRBD1 as a possible D gene (6 bases). Trimming pared 3 bases from V and 8 bases from J, leaving 10 bases between. CDR1 and CDR2 from the germline V gene are MRHNA and SNTAGT. The CDR3 is 12 residues long. The CDR3 spells CASSDYRVGYTF. In DNA, the CDR3 is TGTGCCAGCAGTGATTACAGGGTGGGCTACACCTTC.

The V and J genes are TRBV11-2 and TRBJ2-3, with 8 bases matching TRBD2. Germline V gene lookup returns CDR1 SGHAT and CDR2 FQNNGV. The CDR3 has 19 residues. V was clipped by 1 base and J by 8 bases; unmatched bases: 20. CDR3 residues: CASSLGGGALAAPGGTQYF. The CDR3, as DNA: TGTGCCAGCAGCTTAGGAGGTGGGGCACTAGCGGCTCCGGGGGGTACGCAGTATTTT. The variable domain in full, completed from reference TRBV11-2 and TRBJ2-3, reads EAGVAQSPRYKIIEKRQSVAFWCNPISGHATLYWYQQILGQGPKLLIQFQNNGVVDDSQLPKDRFSAERLKGVDSTLKIQPAKLEDSAVYLCASSLGGGALAAPGGTQYFGPGTRLTVL.